Described below is a single T cell receptor (beta chain) sequence and its context. The antigen this receptor binds is unknown. Base qualities are missing; no much larger clone stands one base away. This sample is drawn from a study of cytomegalovirus exposure and HLA in healthy donors (dated 2017 in TCRdb). General notes on the study: According to an earlier analysis of 450 to 650 of the donors, some 180 million T cells yielded 95 million to 140 million unique TCR beta sequences and around 280 Gb of sequence data. An early release covering 500 to 750 HLA-typed donors comprised about 320 gigabases of sequencing data and around 85 million unique TCR sequences. Among the 398 genotyped donors, roughly 80% belonged to the genetic ancestry cluster associated with self-reported Caucasian donors. The aim of the study was to test whether cataloging public T cell receptors could identify signatures of past pathogen exposure. The study profiled the T cell repertoires of hundreds of subjects by immunosequencing and related them to cytomegalovirus serostatus. A separate validation cohort of 100 to 150 different subjects was used in addition to the roughly 700-subject first cohort. To predict cytomegalovirus infection status, the study combined high-throughput TCR immunosequencing, statistical association of individual TCRs with disease status, and machine learning. To study patterns of TCR occurrence, a later analysis re-analyzed previously published TCR beta repertoires from 666 donors and added high-resolution HLA genotyping. In the later analysis, no new phenotypic data were used to find candidate immune exposures; instead, reliance was placed on TCR beta sequences and their occurrence across donors. To decide whether each TCR beta V gene segment behaved as functional or pseudogenic, an earlier analysis of some 600 of the donors relied on high-throughput TCR beta sequencing. Donor age, sex, ethnicity and CMV serostatus were compiled together with the repertoire data. In a later genetic analysis, genome-wide SNP genotypes for about three fifths of the roughly 670 donors were used, and that subset was treated as a discovery cohort. Every discovery cohort repertoire had been produced on one sequencing platform. HLA typing included class I and class II loci at four-digit resolution. Typing coverage differed by locus: A, B, C, DRB1 and DQB1 were typed in roughly 620-630 donors, DQA1 in approximately 520, DPA1 in 600 to 610, and DPB1 in 472. Because of strong linkage in the cohort, 4 to 6 DR-DQ haplotypes were treated as single units for association and clustering. On average, roughly 200,000 unique TCR beta nucleotide sequences were sequenced per donor among a few hundred genotyped donors of the cohort, with around 19% of those sequences being non-productive. The research as a whole found: CMV serostatus was the only immune exposure information available for the cohort. Specific HLA alleles were associated with about 17,000 TCR beta sequences at a false discovery rate of 0.05 in a later analysis. V-gene and J-gene trimming of TCR beta chains was associated with a missense DCLRE1C variant in a later genetic analysis, and the association was replicated in an independent cohort. The study gave a list of more than 150 TCR beta chains associated with cytomegalovirus. In this cohort, only TCR beta chains were sequenced, and detectable features were limited by the absence of alpha or paired-chain data. Three of the identified cytomegalovirus-associated TCR beta chains were confirmed in vitro to be specific for cytomegalovirus antigens. In a later analysis, the rate of TCR association differed among HLA loci, with DRB1 alleles having the most associated TCRs and HLA-C alleles having the fewest. In an earlier analysis of a few hundred of the donors, most TCR beta V segments were observed in productive rearrangements about 87% or about 30% of the time, broadly matching IMGT annotations. The 87-base-pair reads could not distinguish some IMGT-functional V segments, including TRBV6-2 and TRBV6-3, so those segments were excluded. When HLA alleles, especially DR and DQ, strongly co-occurred, attributing TCR associations to individual alleles was difficult. Correlated functional status among segregating V segments might reflect linkage disequilibrium, but an unknown experimental factor could not be ruled out. A further reported finding was that TCR beta sequences accurately predicted the HLA-A and HLA-B alleles for most subjects in the first cohort. A later analysis found that most CMV-associated TCR beta chains appeared HLA-restricted, with HLA associations seemingly driven largely by CMV exposure. A group of highly shared sequence variants was considered likely to be a technical artifact of the sequencing pipeline. In both the original and validation cohorts, the classifier was reported to diagnose cytomegalovirus status with high specificity and sensitivity. Presence/absence analyses assumed roughly uniform sequencing depth across donors, an assumption that may not hold. Across donors, most TCR sequences were observed very rarely, whereas some public TCRs were present in many individuals. According to a later genetic analysis, donors in an Asian-associated ancestry cluster had fewer N-insertions in productive TCRs than the approximately 700-donor mean. Because some donors lacked HLA typing at each locus, the association tests relied only on the typed subset. In a later analysis, several top co-occurrence clusters were reported to appear linked to parvovirus B19, influenza, CMV and Epstein-Barr virus. The authors suggested that the approach could potentially be extended to other disease states and immunological phenotypes. Because counts were too low, 15 or so rarely observed V segments, including chromosome 9 orphons, were excluded from the earlier analysis of roughly 580 of the donors. A later analysis found that HLA-associated TCR beta chains were more clonally expanded and had lower generation probabilities than equally common non-associated chains.

The method was the immunoSEQ multiplex PCR assay. The multiplex PCR relied on a mix of 60 forward primers for TCR Vbeta segments and 13 reverse primers for TCR Jbeta segments. A multiplex PCR assay on genomic DNA amplified the CDR3 region of rearranged TCR beta genes. Amplified TCR beta libraries were sequenced as 87-base-pair reads on the Illumina HiSeq System. In the authors' own workflow: A later analysis tallied 75 million to 85 million unique TCR beta chains across the approximately 670 repertoires, and some 12 million of those chains were shared by two or more donors. To remove PCR and sequencing errors, raw reads were error-corrected and collapsed into unique sequences using a nearest-neighbor algorithm that merged closely related sequences. V, D and J gene segments were assigned by aligning CDR3 sequences to IMGT reference sequences. For a sequence to be retained, a match of at least six nucleotides to both a V gene segment and a J gene segment was required. A rearrangement counted as productive if the CDR3 had no stop codons and remained in frame with V and J, and every other rearrangement counted as non-productive. Following IMGT convention, CDR3 was defined as the stretch from the second conserved V-encoded cysteine to the conserved J-encoded phenylalanine. In an earlier analysis of 550 to 650 of the donors, sequences lacking an unambiguous match to a single V gene segment were excluded. An earlier analysis of several hundred of the donors called V segments functional above 56.7% productive rearrangements and segregating when the between-donor standard deviation exceeded 5%. To diagnose cytomegalovirus status from the catalog of TCR beta chain sequences, a statistical classification framework was built. A later analysis assigned V and J genes by comparing TCR nucleotide sequences with IMGT/GENE-DB human TR gene sequences. Using the TCRdist pipeline, a later analysis assigned CDR3 sequences along with most-parsimonious VDJ recombination scenarios. A later analysis defined each TCR beta chain by its CDR3 amino acid sequence plus V-gene family, and excluded reads lacking a unique V-gene family. To address suspected cross-contamination and a sequencing artifact, a later analysis removed roughly 580 highly shared, low-generation-probability nucleotide sequences. In a later analysis, a clonal expansion index was calculated for each public chain from normalized within-repertoire ranks of inferred template counts. In a later analysis, generation probabilities were computed with a VDJ recombination model fitted to out-of-frame rearrangements, and the resulting probabilities were checked against IGoR. Hypergeometric tests were used in a later analysis to score TCR-TCR, TCR-HLA and TCR-CMV co-occurrence, with a repertoire-size bias correction applied to the TCR pairs. A later analysis estimated false discovery rates by permuting HLA or CMV assignments 20 times. A later analysis grouped co-occurring TCRs with DBSCAN, adding TCRdist sequence similarity when clustering within HLA-allele-positive subsets. Repertoires with fewer than 30,000 or more than 120,000 public chains were left out of co-occurrence clustering, as were about 5 repertoires with anomalous nucleotide sharing. TCRdb limited this immuneACCESS table to in-frame rearrangements with V and J called. A share of clones is missing; checked studies link under half to unresolved V genes, and the rest is unexplained. The V and J calls and clone size are taken from that table; D and trimming were inferred from the DNA. The sample contains fewer than 200,000 clones, 70% to 80% of them found a single time. More than 3.5% of the sample is taken by the ten largest.

The CDR3 starts with the cysteine, ends with the phenylalanine, and has 15 residues. Just CDR3 DNA is preserved here, 45 bases in frame from base 1. V ends up 5 bases short and J 1 base short, with an unmatched junction base count of 6. CDR1 and CDR2 are drawn from the germline V gene: ENHRY, SYGVKD. The cohort was made up of 666 healthy bone marrow donors. At the time of sampling, all cohort members were nominally healthy, though unrecorded immune exposures were likely present. The donor was CMV seropositive and belonged to the group of over 250 seropositive cohort members. Every donor gave a peripheral blood sample, and the peripheral blood mononuclear cells from that sample were used for TCR beta sequencing. Genomic DNA was extracted from the blood cell samples with the Qiagen DNeasy Blood Extraction Kit.

Sequences were obtained from PBMCs. The chain uses TRBV10-3 and TRBJ2-3; TRBD2 matches 7 bases in the middle. This sequence was found in a man under 40 in good health and CMV-seropositive. The sequence in DNA is TGTGCCATCAGTTCGGCGGGGGAGCGCACAGATACGCAGTATTTT. The resulting protein is CAISSAGERTDTQYF.